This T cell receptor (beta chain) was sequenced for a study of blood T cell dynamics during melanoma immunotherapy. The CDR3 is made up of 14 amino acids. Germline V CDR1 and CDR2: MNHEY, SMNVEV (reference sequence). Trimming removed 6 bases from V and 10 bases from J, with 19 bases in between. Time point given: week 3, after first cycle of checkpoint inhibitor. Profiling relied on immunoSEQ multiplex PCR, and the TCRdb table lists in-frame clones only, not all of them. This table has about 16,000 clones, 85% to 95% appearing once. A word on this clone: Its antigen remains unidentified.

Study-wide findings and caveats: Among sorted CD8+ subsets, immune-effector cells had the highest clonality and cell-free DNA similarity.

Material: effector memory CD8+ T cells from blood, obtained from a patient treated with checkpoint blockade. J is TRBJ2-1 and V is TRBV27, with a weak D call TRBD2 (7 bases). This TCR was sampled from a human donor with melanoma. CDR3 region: CASSTTRRGGEQFF. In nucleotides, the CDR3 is TGTGCCAGCAGCACAACCCGGAGGGGGGGCGAGCAGTTCTTC.